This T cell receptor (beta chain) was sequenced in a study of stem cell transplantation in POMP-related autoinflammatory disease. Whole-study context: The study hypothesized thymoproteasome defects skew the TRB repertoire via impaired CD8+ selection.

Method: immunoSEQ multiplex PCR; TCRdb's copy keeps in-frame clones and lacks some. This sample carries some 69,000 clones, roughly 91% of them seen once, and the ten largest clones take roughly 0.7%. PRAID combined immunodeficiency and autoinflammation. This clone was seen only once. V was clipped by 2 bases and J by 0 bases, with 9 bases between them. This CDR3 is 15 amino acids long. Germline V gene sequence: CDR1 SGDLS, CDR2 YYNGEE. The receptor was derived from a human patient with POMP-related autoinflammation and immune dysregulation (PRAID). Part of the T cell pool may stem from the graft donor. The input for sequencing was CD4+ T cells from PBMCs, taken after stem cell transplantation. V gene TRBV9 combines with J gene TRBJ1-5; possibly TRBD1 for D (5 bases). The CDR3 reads CASSVQGDSNQPQHF. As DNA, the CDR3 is TGTGCCAGCAGCGTCCAGGGAGATAGCAATCAGCCCCAGCATTTT.